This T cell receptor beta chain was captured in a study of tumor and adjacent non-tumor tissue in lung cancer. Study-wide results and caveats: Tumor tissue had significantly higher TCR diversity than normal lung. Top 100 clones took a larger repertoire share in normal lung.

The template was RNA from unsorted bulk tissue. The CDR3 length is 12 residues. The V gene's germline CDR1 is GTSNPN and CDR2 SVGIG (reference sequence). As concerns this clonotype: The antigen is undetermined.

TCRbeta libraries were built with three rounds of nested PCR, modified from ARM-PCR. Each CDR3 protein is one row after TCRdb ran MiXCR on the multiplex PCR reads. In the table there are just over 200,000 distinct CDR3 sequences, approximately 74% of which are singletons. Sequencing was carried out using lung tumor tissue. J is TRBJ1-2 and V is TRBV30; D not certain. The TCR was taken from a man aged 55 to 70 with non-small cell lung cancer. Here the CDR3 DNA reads TGTACATGGACCAAATCCTTCGGGGGCTACACCTTC. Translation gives CTWTKSFGGYTF.